This T cell receptor (beta chain) appears in the sequencing data of a study of shared clonotypes between healthy human individuals (dated by TCRdb to 2019 to 2021). With respect to the entire study: The cohort comprised two women and three men aged 18 to 49 years. For each donor, three plates each were used for CD4 naive and CD4 memory, two plates were used for CD8 naive, and one plate was used for CD8 memory. To estimate repertoire size and how much clonotype sharing occurs between individuals, the study deeply sequenced the blood TCR repertoires of a handful of healthy adults. Libraries were prepared and TCR repertoires were sequenced by different laboratories using diverse techniques, in order to increase sequencing depth and limit assay-specific biases. Per donor, leukapheresis produced somewhere between about 0.9 and 9.5 billion PBMCs. What the authors observed across the whole study: The small number of donors limited the genetic and exposure-history diversity represented. Naive subsets generally had larger estimated clonotype richness than memory subsets. Incomplete sequencing was indicated by rarefaction of sorted-subset datasets, despite the large sequencing depth. When a handful of donors were compared, the shared fraction of clonotypes was around 5.1% for naive CD4, approximately 3.3% for naive CD8, more than 2% for memory CD4, and 0.3% to 0.5% for memory CD8. Pairwise subsampling indicated that sequencing depth was expected to affect the degree of clonotype sharing among donors. Sampling was restricted to blood, and TCR repertoires in tissue are likely to differ from TCR repertoires in blood. Clonotypes shared by all four sorted-subset donors showed higher generation probabilities than non-shared clonotypes.

Comment on this clone: Its antigen is not yet known. Per-base quality was not reported, and no clone a single base away is much larger than it.

TCR CDR3 regions were amplified from genomic DNA by multiplex PCR using the deep immunoSEQ assay. For each cell subset, the extracted genomic DNA was distributed evenly across all wells of several immunoSEQ 96-well plates, and each plate served as one replicate. For sorted subsets, 200 to 250 ng of genomic DNA, equivalent to around 29,000 T cell genomes, went into each replicate PCR. Purified libraries were quantified with a Qubit 3.0 fluorometer, sized on a Bioanalyzer 2100, and re-quantified with the KAPA Library Quantification kit. Each immunoSEQ 96-well plate was sequenced on its own single-read 150-cycle Illumina NextSeq 550 flow cell. In the source study's methods: The immunoSEQ output contained only junctional sequences without quality scores, so filtering could not match that applied to full-length reads. Sequences were annotated with PyIR, a Python wrapper for IgBLAST v1.9, using IMGT germline references to assign V/J genes and CDR3. Any read was removed if the V/J assignment was weak (E-value above 1e-6), the CDR3 was missing, or the read contained stop codons, out-of-frame junctions, or ambiguous translated residues. V3J clonotypes were defined as sequences sharing the same inferred V gene, J gene, and CDR3 amino acid sequence. Percentage overlap between repertoires was calculated by dividing the number of shared unique clonotypes by the size of the smaller repertoire. Richness of each repertoire was evaluated using RTK rarefaction, the Chao1 estimator, and Recon v2.1 estimates of unobserved clonotypes. OLGA was used to compute generation probabilities for all TCRbeta clonotypes that the gDNA method yielded from several donors. TCRdb stores this immuneACCESS table with in-frame sequences only. Part of the clones is absent; in the studies checked, under half of the shortfall reflects unresolved V genes, and no reason is known for the rest. D and trimming were read from the DNA, whereas the V and J calls and clone size are those reported in that table. Across this sample there are 2 million to 2.5 million clones, with approximately 93% seen only once. The biggest ten clones account for under 0.45% of the sample.

Donors were healthy HIV-negative adults with no recently reported acute infections or vaccinations. Every donor was a Caucasian adult living in Nashville, Tennessee, USA. Magnetic negative selection was used to enrich CD4+ T cells, after which naive cells were positively selected on CD45RA and the negative fraction became the memory subset. Blood was collected by leukapheresis, and PBMCs were isolated by Ficoll-Histopaque density gradient centrifugation and then cryopreserved in liquid nitrogen vapor phase. Analytical flow cytometry was used to check the purity and quantity of each magnetically sorted T cell population. From each sorted fraction, genomic DNA was isolated and quantified by UV absorbance on a Nanodrop 2000c. The germline V gene encodes CDR1 SGHRS and CDR2 YFSETQ. Counted from cysteine to phenylalanine, this CDR3 has 15 amino acids. Of all the DNA, just the CDR3 is kept, 45 bases in frame from base 1. Trimming removed 4 bases from V and 6 bases from J; the gene matches leave 7 bases unexplained.

The clonotype was recovered from a man younger than 35 in good health. Some clones in this sample may be carry-over from other donors' samples. The rearranged segments are TRBV5-1 and TRBJ2-7; 13 bases in between match TRBD2. The sample was naive CD4+ T cells from PBMCs. The cell subset or site label corresponds to: CD45RA+ positively selected. The DNA is as follows: TGCGCCAGCAGCCCCGGACTAGCGGGAGTTCCCGAGCAGTACTTC. This sequence encodes CASSPGLAGVPEQYF.